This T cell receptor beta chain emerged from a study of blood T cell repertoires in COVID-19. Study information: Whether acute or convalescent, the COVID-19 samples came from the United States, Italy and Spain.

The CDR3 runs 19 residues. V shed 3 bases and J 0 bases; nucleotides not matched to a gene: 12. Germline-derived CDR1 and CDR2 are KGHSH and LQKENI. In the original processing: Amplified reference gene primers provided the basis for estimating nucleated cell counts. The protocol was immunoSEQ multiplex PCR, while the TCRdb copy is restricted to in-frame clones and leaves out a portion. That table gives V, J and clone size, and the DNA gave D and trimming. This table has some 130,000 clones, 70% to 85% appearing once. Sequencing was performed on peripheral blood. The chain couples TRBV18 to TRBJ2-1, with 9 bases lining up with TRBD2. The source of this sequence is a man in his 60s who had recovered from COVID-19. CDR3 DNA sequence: TGTGCCAGCTCACCTAAAGTAGCGGGGGTCTCCAGCTCCTACAATGAGCAGTTCTTC. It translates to CASSPKVAGVSSSYNEQFF.